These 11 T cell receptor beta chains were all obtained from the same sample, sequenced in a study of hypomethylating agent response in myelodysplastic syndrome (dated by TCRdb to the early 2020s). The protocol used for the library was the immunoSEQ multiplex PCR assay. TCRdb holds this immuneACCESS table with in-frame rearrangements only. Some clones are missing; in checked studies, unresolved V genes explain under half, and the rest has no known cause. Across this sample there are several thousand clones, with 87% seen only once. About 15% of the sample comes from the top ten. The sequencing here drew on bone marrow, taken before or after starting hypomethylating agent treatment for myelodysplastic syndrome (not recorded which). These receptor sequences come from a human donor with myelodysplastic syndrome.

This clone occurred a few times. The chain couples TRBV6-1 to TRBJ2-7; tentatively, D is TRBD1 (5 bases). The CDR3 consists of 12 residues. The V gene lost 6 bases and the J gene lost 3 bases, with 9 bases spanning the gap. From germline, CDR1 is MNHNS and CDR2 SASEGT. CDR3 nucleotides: TGTGCCAGCAGCTTCCAGGGCTACGAGCAGTACTTC. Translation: CASSFQGYEQYF.

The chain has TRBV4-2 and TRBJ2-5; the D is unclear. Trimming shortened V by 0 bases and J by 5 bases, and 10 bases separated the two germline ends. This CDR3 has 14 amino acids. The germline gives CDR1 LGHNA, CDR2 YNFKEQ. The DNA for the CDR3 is TGTGCCAGCAGCCAAGATTTGCCGGAGGAGACCCAGTACTTC. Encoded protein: CASSQDLPEETQYF.

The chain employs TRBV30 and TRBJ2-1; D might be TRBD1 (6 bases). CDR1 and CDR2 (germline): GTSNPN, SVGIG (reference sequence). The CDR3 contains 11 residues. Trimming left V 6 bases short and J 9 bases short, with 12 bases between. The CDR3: CACLGAGEQFF. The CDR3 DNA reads TGTGCCTGTCTGGGGGCGGGTGAGCAGTTCTTC. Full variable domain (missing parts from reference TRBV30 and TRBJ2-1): SQTIHQWPATLVQPVGSPLSLECTVEGTSNPNLYWYRQAAGRGLQLLFYSVGIGQISSEVPQNLSASRPQDRQFILSSKKLLLSDSGFYLCACLGAGEQFFGPGTRLTVL.

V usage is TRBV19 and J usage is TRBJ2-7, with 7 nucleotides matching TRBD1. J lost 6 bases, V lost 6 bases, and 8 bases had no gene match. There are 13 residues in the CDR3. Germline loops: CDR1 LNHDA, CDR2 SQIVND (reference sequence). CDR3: CASSRATGAEQYV. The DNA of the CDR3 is TGTGCCAGTAGCCGCGCAACAGGGGCCGAGCAGTACGTC.

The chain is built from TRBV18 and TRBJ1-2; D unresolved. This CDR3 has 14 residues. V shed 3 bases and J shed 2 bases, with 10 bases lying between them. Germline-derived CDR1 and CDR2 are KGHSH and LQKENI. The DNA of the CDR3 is TGTGCCAGCTCACCTTCTGGTCGAAACTATGGCTACACCTTC. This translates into CASSPSGRNYGYTF.

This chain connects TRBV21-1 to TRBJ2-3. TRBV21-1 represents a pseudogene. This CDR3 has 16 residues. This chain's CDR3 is CASSKEASTSTDTQYF. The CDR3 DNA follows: TGTGCCAGCAGCAAAGAGGCCAGCACTAGCACAGATACGCAGTATTTT.

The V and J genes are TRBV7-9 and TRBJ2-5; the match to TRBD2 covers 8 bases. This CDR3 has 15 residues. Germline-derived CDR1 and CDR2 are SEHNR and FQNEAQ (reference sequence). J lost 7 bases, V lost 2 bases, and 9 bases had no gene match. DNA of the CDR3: TGTGCCAGCAGCTTAAGATCGGGGGGGGAAATGACCCAGTACTTC. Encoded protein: CASSLRSGGEMTQYF. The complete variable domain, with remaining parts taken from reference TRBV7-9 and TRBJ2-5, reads DTGVSQNPRHKITKRGQNVTFRCDPISEHNRLYWYRQTLGQGPEFLTYFQNEAQLEKSRLLSDRFSAERPKGSFSTLEIQRTEQGDSAMYLCASSLRSGGEMTQYFGPGTRLLVL.

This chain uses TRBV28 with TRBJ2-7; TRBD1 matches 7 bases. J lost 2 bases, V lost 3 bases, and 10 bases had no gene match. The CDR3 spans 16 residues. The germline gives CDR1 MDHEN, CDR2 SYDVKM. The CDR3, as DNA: TGTGCCAGCAGTTTCCGGACAGGTTTACCCCCCTACGAGCAGTACGTC. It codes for CASSFRTGLPPYEQYV.

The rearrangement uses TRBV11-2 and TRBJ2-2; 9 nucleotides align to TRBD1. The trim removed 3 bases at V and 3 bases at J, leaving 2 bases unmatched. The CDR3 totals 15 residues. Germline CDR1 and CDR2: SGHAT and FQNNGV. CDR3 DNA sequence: TGTGCCAGCAGCTTGTGGACAGGGGACACCGGGGAGCTGTTTTTT. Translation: CASSLWTGDTGELFF.

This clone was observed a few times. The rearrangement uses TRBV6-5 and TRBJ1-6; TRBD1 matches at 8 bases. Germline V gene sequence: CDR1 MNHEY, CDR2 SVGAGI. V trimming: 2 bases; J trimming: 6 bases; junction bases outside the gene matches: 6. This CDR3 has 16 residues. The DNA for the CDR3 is TGTGCCAGCAGTTACGGTGGGACAGGCCTTAATTCACCCCTCCACTTT. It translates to CASSYGGTGLNSPLHF.

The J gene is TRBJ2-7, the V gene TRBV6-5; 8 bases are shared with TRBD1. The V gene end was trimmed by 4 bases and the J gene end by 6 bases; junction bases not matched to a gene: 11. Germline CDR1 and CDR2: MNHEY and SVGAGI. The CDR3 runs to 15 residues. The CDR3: CASSFRGQGSPEQYF. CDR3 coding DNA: TGTGCCAGCAGTTTTCGCGGACAGGGCTCCCCCGAGCAGTACTTC.